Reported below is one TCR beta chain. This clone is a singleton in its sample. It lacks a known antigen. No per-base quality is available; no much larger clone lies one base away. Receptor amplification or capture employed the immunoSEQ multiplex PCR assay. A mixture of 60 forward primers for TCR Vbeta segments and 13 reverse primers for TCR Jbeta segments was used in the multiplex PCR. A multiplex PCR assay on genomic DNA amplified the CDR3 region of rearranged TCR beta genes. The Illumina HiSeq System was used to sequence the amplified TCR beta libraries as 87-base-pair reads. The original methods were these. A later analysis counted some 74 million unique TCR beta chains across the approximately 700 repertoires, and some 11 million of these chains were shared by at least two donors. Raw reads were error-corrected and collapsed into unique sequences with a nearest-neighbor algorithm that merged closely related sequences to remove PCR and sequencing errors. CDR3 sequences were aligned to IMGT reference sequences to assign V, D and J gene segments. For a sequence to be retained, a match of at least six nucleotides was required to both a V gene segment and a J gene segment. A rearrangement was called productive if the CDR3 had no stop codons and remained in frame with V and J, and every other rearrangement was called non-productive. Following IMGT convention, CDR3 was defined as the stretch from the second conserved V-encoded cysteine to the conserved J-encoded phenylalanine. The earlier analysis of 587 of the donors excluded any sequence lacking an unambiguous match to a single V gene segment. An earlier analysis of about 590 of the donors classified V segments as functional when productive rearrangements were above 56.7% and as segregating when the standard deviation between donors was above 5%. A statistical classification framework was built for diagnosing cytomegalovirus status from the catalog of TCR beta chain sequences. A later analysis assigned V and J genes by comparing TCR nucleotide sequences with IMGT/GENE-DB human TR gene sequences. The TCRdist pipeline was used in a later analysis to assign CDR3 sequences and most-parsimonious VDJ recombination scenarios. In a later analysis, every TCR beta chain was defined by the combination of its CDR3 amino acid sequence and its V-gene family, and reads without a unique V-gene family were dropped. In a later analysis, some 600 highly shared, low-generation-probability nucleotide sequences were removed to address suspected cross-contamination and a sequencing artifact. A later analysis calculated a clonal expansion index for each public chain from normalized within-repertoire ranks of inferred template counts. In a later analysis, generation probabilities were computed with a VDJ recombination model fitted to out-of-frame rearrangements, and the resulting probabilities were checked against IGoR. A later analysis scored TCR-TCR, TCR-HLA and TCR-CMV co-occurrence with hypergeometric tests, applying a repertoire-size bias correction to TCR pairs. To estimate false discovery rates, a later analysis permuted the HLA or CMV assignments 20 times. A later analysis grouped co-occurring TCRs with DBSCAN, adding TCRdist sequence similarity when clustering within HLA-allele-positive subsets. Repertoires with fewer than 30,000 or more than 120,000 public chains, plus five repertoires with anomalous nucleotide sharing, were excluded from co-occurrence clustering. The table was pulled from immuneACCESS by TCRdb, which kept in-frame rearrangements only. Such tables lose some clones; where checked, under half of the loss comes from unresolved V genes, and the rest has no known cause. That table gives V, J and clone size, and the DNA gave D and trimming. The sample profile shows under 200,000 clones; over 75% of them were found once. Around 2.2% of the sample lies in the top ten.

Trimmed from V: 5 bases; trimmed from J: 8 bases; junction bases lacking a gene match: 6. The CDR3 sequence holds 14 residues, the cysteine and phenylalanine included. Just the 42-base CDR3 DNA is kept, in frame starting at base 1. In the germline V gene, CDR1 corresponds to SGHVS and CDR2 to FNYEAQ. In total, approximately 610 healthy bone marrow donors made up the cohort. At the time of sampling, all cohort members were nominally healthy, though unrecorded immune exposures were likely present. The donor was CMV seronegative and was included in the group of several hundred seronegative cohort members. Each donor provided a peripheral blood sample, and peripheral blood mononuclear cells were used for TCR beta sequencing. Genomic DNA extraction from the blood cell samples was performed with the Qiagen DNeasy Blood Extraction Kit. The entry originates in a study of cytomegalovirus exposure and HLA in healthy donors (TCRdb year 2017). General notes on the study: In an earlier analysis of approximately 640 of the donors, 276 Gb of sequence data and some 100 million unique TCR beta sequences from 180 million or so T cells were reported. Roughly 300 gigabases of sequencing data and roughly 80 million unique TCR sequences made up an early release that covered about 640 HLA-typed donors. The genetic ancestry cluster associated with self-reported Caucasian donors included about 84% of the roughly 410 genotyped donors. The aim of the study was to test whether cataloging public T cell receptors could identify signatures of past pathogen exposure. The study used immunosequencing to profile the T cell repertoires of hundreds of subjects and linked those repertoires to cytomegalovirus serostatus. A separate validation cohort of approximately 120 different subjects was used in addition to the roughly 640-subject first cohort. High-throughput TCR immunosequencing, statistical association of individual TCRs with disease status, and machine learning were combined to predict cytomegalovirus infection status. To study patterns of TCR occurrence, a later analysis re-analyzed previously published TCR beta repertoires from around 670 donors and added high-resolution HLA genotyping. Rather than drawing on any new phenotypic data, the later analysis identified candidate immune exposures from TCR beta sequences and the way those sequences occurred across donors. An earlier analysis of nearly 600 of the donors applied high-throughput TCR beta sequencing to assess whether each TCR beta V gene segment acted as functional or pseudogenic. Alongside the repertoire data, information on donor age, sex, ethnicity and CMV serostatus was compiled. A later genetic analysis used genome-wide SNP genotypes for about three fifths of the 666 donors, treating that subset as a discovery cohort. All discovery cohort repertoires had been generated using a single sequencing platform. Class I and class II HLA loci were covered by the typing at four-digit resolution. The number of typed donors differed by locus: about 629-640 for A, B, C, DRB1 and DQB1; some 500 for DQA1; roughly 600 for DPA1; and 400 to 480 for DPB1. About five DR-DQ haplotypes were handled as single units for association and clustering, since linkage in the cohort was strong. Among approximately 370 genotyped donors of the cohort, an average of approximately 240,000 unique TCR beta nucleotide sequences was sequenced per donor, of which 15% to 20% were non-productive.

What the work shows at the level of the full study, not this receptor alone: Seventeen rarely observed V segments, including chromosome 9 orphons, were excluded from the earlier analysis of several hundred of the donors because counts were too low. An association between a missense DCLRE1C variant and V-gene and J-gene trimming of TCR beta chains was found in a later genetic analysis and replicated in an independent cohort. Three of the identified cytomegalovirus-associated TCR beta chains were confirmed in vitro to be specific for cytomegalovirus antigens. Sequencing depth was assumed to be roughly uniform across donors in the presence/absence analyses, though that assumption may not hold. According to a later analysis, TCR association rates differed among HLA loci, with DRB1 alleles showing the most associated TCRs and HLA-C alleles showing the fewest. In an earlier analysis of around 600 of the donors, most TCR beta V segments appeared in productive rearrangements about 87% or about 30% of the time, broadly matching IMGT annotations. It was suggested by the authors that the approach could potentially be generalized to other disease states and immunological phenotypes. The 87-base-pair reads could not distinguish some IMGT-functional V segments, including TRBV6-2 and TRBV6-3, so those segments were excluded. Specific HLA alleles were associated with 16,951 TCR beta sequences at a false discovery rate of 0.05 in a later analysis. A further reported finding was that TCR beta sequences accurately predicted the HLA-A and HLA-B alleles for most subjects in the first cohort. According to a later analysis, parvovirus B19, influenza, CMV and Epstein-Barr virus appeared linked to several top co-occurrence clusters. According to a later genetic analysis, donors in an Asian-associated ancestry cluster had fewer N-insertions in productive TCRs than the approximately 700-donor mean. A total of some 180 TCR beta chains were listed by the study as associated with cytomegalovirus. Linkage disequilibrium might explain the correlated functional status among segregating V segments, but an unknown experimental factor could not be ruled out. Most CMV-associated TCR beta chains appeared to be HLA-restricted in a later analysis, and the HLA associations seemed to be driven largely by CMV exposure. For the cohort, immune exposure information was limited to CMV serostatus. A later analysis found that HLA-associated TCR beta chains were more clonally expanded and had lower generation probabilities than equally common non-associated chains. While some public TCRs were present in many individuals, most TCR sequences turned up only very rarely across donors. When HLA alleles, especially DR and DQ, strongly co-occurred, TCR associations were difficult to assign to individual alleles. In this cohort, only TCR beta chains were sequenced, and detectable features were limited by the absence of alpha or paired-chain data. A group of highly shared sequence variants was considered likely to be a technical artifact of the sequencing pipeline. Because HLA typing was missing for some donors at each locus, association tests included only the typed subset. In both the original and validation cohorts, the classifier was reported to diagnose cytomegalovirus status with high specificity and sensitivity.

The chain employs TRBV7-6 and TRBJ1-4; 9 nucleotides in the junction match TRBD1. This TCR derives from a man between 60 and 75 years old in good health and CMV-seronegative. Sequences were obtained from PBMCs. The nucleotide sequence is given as TGTGCCAGCAGCGAAAGGACAGGGGACGAAAAACTGTTTTTT. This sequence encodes CASSERTGDEKLFF.